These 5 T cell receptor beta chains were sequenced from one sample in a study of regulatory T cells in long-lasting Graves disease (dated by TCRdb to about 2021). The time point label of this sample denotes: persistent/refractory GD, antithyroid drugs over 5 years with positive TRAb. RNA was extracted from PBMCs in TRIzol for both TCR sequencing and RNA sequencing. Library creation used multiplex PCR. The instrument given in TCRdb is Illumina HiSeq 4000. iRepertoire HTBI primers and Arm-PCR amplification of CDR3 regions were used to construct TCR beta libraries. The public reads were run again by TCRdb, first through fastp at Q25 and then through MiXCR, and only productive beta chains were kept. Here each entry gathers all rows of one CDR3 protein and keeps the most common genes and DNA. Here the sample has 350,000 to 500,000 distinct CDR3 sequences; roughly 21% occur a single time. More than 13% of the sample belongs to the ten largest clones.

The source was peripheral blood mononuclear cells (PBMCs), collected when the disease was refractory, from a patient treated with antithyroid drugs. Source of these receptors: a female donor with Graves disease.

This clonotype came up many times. The CDR3 region is CASTQGGRETQYF. In DNA form, the CDR3 reads TGTGCCTCAACTCAGGGCGGTCGAGAGACCCAGTACTTC. The V call is TRBV28, the J call TRBJ2-5; possibly TRBD1 for D (5 bases). Between the trimmed V and J ends, which lost 11 bases and 4 bases, there was a span of 17 bases. This CDR3 comprises 13 residues. The germline V gene encodes CDR1 MDHEN and CDR2 SYDVKM.

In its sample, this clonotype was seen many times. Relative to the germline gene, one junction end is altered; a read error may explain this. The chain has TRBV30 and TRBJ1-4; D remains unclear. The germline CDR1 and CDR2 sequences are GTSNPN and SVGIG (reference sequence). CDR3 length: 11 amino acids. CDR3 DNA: TGTGCCTGGAGTGTGGGGAGACGACTGCTTTTT. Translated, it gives CAWSVGRRLLF.

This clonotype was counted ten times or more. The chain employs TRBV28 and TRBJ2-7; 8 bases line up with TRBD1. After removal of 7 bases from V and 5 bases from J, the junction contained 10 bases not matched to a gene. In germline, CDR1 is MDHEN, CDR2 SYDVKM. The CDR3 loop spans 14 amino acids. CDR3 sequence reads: CASNEQDRVHEQYF. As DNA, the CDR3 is TGTGCCAGCAACGAACAGGACAGGGTCCACGAGCAGTACTTC.

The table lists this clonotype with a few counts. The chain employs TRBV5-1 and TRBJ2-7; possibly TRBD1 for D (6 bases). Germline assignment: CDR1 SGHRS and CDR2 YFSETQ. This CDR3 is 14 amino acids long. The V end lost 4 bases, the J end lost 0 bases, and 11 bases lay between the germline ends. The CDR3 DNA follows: TGCGCCAGCAGCCAAACGGGACACTCCTACGAGCAGTACTTC. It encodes CASSQTGHSYEQYF. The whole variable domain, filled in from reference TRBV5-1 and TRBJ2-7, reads KAGVTQTPRYLIKTRGQQVTLSCSPISGHRSVSWYQQTPGQGLQFLFEYFSETQRNKGNFPGRFSGRQFSNSRSEMNVSTLELGDSALYLCASSQTGHSYEQYFGPGTRLTVT.

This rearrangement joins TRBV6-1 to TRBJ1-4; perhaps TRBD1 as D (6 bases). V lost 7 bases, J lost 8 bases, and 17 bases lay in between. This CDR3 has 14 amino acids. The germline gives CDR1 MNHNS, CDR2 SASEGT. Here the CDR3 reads CASTPPGAREKLFF. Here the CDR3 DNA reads TGTGCCAGCACCCCCCCAGGGGCTCGGGAAAAACTGTTTTTT.